This T cell receptor beta chain is from a study of cytomegalovirus exposure and HLA in healthy donors. About this clone: The antigen is undetermined.

Study-level points and caveats: The authors listed about 170 TCR beta chains as cytomegalovirus-associated.

The table came from immunoSEQ multiplex PCR; TCRdb's copy has only in-frame clones and leaves some out. The table lists approximately 170,000 clones, 91% of them singletons. The CDR3 totals 13 residues. Germline assignment: CDR1 SGHRS and CDR2 YFSETQ. V lost 2 bases, J lost 5 bases, and 3 bases stayed unmatched. The specimen sequenced was PBMCs. The TCR was taken from a woman aged 18-30 years in good health and CMV-seropositive. V gene TRBV5-1 combines with J gene TRBJ1-1; 7 nucleotides line up with TRBD1. This CDR3 is CASSFLQGTEAFF. The CDR3, as DNA: TGCGCCAGCAGCTTCTTACAGGGGACTGAAGCTTTCTTT. The full variable domain, its missing parts supplied by reference TRBV5-1 and TRBJ1-1, is KAGVTQTPRYLIKTRGQQVTLSCSPISGHRSVSWYQQTPGQGLQFLFEYFSETQRNKGNFPGRFSGRQFSNSRSEMNVSTLELGDSALYLCASSFLQGTEAFFGQGTRLTVV.